The 10 T cell receptor beta chains below all came from one sample that was sequenced in a study of T-cell memory formation after mild COVID-19. TCRdb itself ran the 5' RACE reads through MiXCR, one entry per CDR3 protein. The sample consists of tens of thousands of distinct CDR3 sequences, roughly 14% of them appearing once. Sequencing input: PBMCs or a T cell subset sorted from them (not recorded which). Every receptor here comes from an adult woman who had mild COVID-19 (a few samples of this study predate the infection). Cell type and time point are not known.

This rearrangement joins TRBV7-8 to TRBJ2-2, with TRBD1 matching 8 bases. Germline V CDR1 and CDR2: SGHVS, FQNEAQ. The J segment lost 5 bases and the V segment lost 5 bases, leaving 10 bases of the junction unmatched. The CDR3 runs to 16 residues. The CDR3: CASSAPRTGPTGELFF. CDR3 DNA sequence: TGTGCCAGCAGCGCTCCGAGGACAGGGCCAACCGGGGAGCTGTTTTTT.

The rearrangement uses TRBV12-3 or TRBV12-4 and TRBJ1-1, with a tentative D call TRBD1 (6 bases). The CDR3 covers 15 residues. Between the trimmed V and J ends, which lost 6 bases and 0 bases, there was a span of 14 bases. CDR3: CASRGLDRLNTEAFF. The CDR3 DNA sequence: TGTGCCAGCAGGGGACTGGACAGATTGAACACTGAAGCTTTCTTT.

This clonotype was observed a handful of times. V usage is TRBV4-2 and J usage is TRBJ2-1; D is tentatively TRBD1 or TRBD2 (5 bases each). The germline V gene encodes CDR1 LGHNA and CDR2 YNFKEQ. Between the trimmed V and J ends, which lost 4 bases and 2 bases, there was a span of 12 bases. The length of the CDR3 is 15 residues. CDR3 region: CASSLLGDPYNEQFF. In DNA form, the CDR3 reads TGTGCCAGCAGCCTGTTAGGGGACCCCTACAATGAGCAGTTCTTC.

In this sample, this clonotype turned up a few times. This chain links TRBV7-9 with TRBJ2-1; 14 bases agree with TRBD2. Germline loops: CDR1 SEHNR, CDR2 FQNEAQ (reference sequence). The CDR3 has 17 residues. V lost 7 bases to trimming and J lost 7 bases; unmatched junction nucleotides: 12. The CDR3 is CASTDPGLAGVLNEQFF. In nucleotides, the CDR3 is TGTGCCAGCACCGATCCGGGACTAGCGGGAGTATTAAATGAGCAGTTCTTC.

This clonotype was counted between two and nine times. V gene TRBV5-4 combines with J gene TRBJ2-3; TRBD2 agrees at 9 bases. The germline V gene encodes CDR1 SGHNT and CDR2 YYREEE (reference sequence). This CDR3 has 15 amino acids. The V and J ends lost 5 bases and 5 bases, in that order; junction bases with no gene match: 9. The CDR3 sequence is CASSMSSGGGDTQYF. In DNA, the CDR3 is TGTGCCAGCAGTATGAGTAGCGGGGGTGGAGATACGCAGTATTTT.

The rearrangement uses TRBV4-1 and TRBJ1-1; 7 bases line up with TRBD1. This CDR3 is 15 amino acids long. The V segment lost 3 bases and the J segment 1 base; nucleotides outside the gene matches: 5. The V gene's germline CDR1 is MGHRA and CDR2 YSYEKL. CDR3 region: CASSQADRANTEAFF. CDR3 in DNA: TGCGCCAGCAGCCAGGCAGACAGGGCGAACACTGAAGCTTTCTTT.

The chain combines TRBV5-1 with TRBJ2-7; D possibly corresponds to TRBD1 (5 bases). V was trimmed by 0 bases and J by 5 bases, leaving 6 bases between them. Germline V gene lookup returns CDR1 SGHRS and CDR2 YFSETQ. The CDR3 is 12 amino acids. The CDR3 sequence is CASSLEGNEQYF. CDR3 nucleotides: TGCGCCAGCAGCTTGGAGGGGAACGAGCAGTACTTC.

The table lists this clonotype with many counts. The J gene is TRBJ1-6, the V gene TRBV5-1; D gene unclear. The CDR3 length is 17 residues. From germline, CDR1 is SGHRS and CDR2 YFSETQ. V was clipped by 0 bases and J by 0 bases, with 10 bases between them. This CDR3 is CASSLEALSSYNSPLHF. The CDR3, as DNA: TGCGCCAGCAGCTTGGAAGCACTAAGCTCCTATAATTCACCCCTCCACTTT.

This chain links TRBV20-1 with TRBJ2-7, with D possibly being TRBD2 (5 bases). Trimming shortened V by 6 bases and J by 3 bases, and 18 bases separated the two germline ends. CDR3 length: 14 residues. Germline CDR1 and CDR2: DFQATT and SNEGSKA (reference sequence). The CDR3 protein is CSAPAGVADYEQYF. The CDR3, as DNA: TGCAGTGCCCCTGCCGGGGTTGCTGACTACGAGCAGTACTTC.

A single count supports this clonotype. A junction end diverges from the germline sequence, so it may reflect a read error. V usage is TRBV6-5 and J usage is TRBJ2-7; 10 nucleotides line up with TRBD2. Germline V gene sequence: CDR1 MNHEY, CDR2 SVGAGI. The CDR3 consists of 15 residues. CDR3 coding DNA: TGTGCCAGCAGTTTGACTAGCGGGCTGCCCTACGAGAAGTACTTC. This encodes CASSLTSGLPYEKYF.